This T cell receptor beta chain was observed in a study of OX40 agonist ivuxolimab in advanced cancers. Background on the study: One hepatocellular carcinoma and a couple of cutaneous melanoma patients partially responded.

Note on this clone: Its target is not known.

Study-level results: In a subset of nonresponders, normalized T-cell clonal expansion was also low. Relative to CD4+ cells, CD8+ T cells on average had more expanded clones. Blood T cells, both CD4+ and CD8+, expanded clonally by week 6 at 0.1 to 3.0 mg/kg.

The CDR3 covers 16 residues. Trimming removed 7 bases from V and 1 base from J, with 19 bases in between. Germline CDR1 is ENHRY and CDR2 is SYGVKD. Sequencing was performed with immunoSEQ multiplex PCR; in TCRdb, only in-frame clones are kept and a portion is missing. Counted here are about 38,000 clones, around 87% occurring once; the ten biggest clones make up 25% to 40%. V is TRBV10-3 and J is TRBJ1-2, with D possibly matching TRBD1 (5 bases). The sequenced sample was CD4+ or CD8+ T cells sorted from blood, obtained in a trial of the OX40 agonist ivuxolimab. This TCR was sampled from an adult with an advanced solid tumor such as melanoma, head and neck, liver or kidney cancer. The CDR3 protein is CAINEWGRANNYGYTF. The CDR3 bases are TGTGCCATCAACGAATGGGGACGGGCAAATAACTATGGCTACACCTTC.